Below, 8 T cell receptor beta chains from the same sample are listed, as sequenced in a study of STAT5B mutations in CD4+ large granular lymphocyte leukemia. Using immunoSEQ multiplex PCR, the repertoire was profiled, and TCRdb retains in-frame clones only, with some absent. The data hold 30,000 to 40,000 clones, with about 85% observed a single time. The material sequenced was CD4+ T cells from blood buffy coats. All receptors derive from a human donor in good health.

The chain links TRBV6-6 to TRBJ2-1, with 10 bases aligning to TRBD1. The length of the CDR3 is 13 residues. The germline CDR1 and CDR2 sequences are MNHNY and SVGAGI (reference sequence). The ends lost 6 bases at V and 9 bases at J; junction bases unmatched: 5. The CDR3 sequence is CASSPGTGAEQFF. CDR3 DNA: TGTGCCAGCAGCCCCGGGACAGGGGCTGAGCAGTTCTTC.

The V gene is TRBV5-4, the J gene TRBJ2-6; D remains ambiguous. CDR1 is SGHNT and CDR2 is YYREEE in the germline V gene (reference sequence). The CDR3 length is 19 residues. The ends were cut back, 1 base at V and 2 bases at J, with 19 bases in the middle. The CDR3 DNA is TGTGCCAGCAGCTTGATGCGGATCTCAGGTGGTACTGGGGCCAACGTCCTGACTTTC. This sequence encodes CASSLMRISGGTGANVLTF.

The chain couples TRBV7-2 to TRBJ2-3; TRBD2 matches at 7 bases. This CDR3 has 16 residues. Per germline, CDR1 SGHTA and CDR2 FQGNSA. Trimming took 5 bases from V and 1 from J; bases not matched to a gene: 9. CDR3 in amino acids: CASSGRSGGRTDTQYF. Written as DNA, the CDR3 is TGTGCCAGCAGCGGACGCTCGGGAGGTCGCACAGATACGCAGTATTTT. The full variable domain, completed using reference TRBV7-2 and TRBJ2-3, is GAGVSQSPSNKVTEKGKDVELRCDPISGHTALYWYRQSLGQGLEFLIYFQGNSAPDKSGLPSDRFSAERTGGSVSTLTIQRTQQEDSAVYLCASSGRSGGRTDTQYFGPGTRLTVL.

This rearrangement joins TRBV5-1 to TRBJ2-7; 9 bases align to TRBD1. CDR1 is SGHRS and CDR2 is YFSETQ in the germline V gene. Germline trimming cut 7 bases from V and 3 bases from J; bases unmatched to any gene: 5. The CDR3 extends over 13 amino acids. The chain's CDR3 is CASQTGQGYEQYF. The CDR3 DNA is TGCGCCAGCCAAACGGGACAGGGCTACGAGCAGTACTTC.

This sequence joins TRBV7-2 and TRBJ2-7, with TRBD2 matching over 11 bases. The germline gives CDR1 SGHTA, CDR2 FQGNSA. J lost 3 bases, V lost 8 bases, and 9 bases had no gene match. The length of the CDR3 is 15 residues. CDR3 coding DNA: TGTGCCAGCGCCGGGACTAGCGGCTCTATCTACGAGCAGTACTTC. Its translation is CASAGTSGSIYEQYF. The full variable domain, with the rest looked up from reference TRBV7-2 and TRBJ2-7, is GAGVSQSPSNKVTEKGKDVELRCDPISGHTALYWYRQSLGQGLEFLIYFQGNSAPDKSGLPSDRFSAERTGGSVSTLTIQRTQQEDSAVYLCASAGTSGSIYEQYFGPGTRLTVT.

This sequence joins TRBV9 and TRBJ2-1; D could derive from TRBD1 or TRBD2 (5 bases each). V was clipped by 0 bases and J by 9 bases, with 10 bases between them. The CDR3 has 13 amino acids. CDR1 and CDR2 (germline): SGDLS, YYNGEE. DNA of the CDR3: TGTGCCAGCAGCGTAGTTGGGGCGGGTGAGCAGTTCTTC. Its translation is CASSVVGAGEQFF.

For this clone: Because it lacks the conserved phenylalanine or tryptophan at the end, this CDR3 is likely a read error. It is unclear where the CDR3 begins or ends on the DNA, so no DNA is shown, and the CDR3 is as TCRdb lists it. This rearrangement joins TRBV5-4 to TRBJ1-1. The CDR3 length is 14 residues, termini included. Germline loops: CDR1 SGHNT, CDR2 YYREEE (reference sequence). CDR3 region: CASSLESLTLKLAL.

V usage is TRBV15 and J usage is TRBJ1-4, with TRBD1 identical over 8 bases. The germline V gene encodes CDR1 LNHNV and CDR2 YYDKDF (reference sequence). J lost 7 bases, V lost 6 bases, and 10 bases had no gene match. The CDR3 totals 15 residues. The CDR3 protein is CATSMMAGGVEKLFF. The CDR3 bases are TGTGCCACCAGTATGATGGCAGGGGGCGTTGAAAAACTGTTTTTT.